The sequence of this T cell receptor beta chain was determined in a study of T-cell memory formation after mild COVID-19. Study background: Clustering of TCRs was largely donor specific. Whole-study findings and limits: The study found contracting CD4+ clones mainly in CM and EM and contracting CD8+ clones in EMRA. The appearance of some responding clones in pre-infection memory suggested that cross-reactive memory joined.

A note on this clonotype: No antigen is known for it.

The CDR3 is 14 amino acids. CDR1 SGHNT and CDR2 YYREEE come from the germline V gene (reference sequence). V was pared by 4 bases and J by 4 bases, with 14 bases between. Each CDR3 protein is one row after TCRdb ran MiXCR on the 5' RACE reads. The table shows just under 150,000 distinct CDR3 sequences, with roughly 6.3% occurring only once. This receptor was obtained from an adult woman who had mild COVID-19 (a few samples of this study predate the infection). Cell type and time point are not known. The V call is TRBV5-4, the J call TRBJ1-1; tentatively, D is TRBD1 (5 bases). The specimen sequenced was PBMCs or a T cell subset sorted from them (not recorded which). The CDR3 is CASSALGGSTEAFF. The CDR3 bases are TGTGCCAGCAGCGCCCTTGGGGGTAGCACTGAAGCTTTCTTT.